The rows below give T cell receptor beta chains drawn from one sample of a study of human T cells and chemical hapten exposure. TCRdb reprocessed the 5' RACE reads with MiXCR, giving one entry per CDR3 protein. The profile shows around 80,000 distinct CDR3 sequences, roughly 15% of them singletons. These receptors originate from a female donor in good health. Each CDR3 is given without its conserved first and last residue. Each record gives: CDR3 protein, clone size, V gene. Size tells how often a clone was seen (once, few, many) or the class of an expanded clone, and some rows leave it out.

CDR3: ASSYSGTGNQPQH; size: .; V: TRBV6-6
CDR3: SVLTDSSSGANVLT; size: many; V: TRBV29-1
CDR3: ASSPSPPLAGGNYNEQF; size: few; V: TRBV3-1
CDR3: ASTPASRAFQYQPQH; size: .; V: TRBV2
CDR3: ASSLGVDNEQF; size: few; V: TRBV7-2
CDR3: ASSTRQGSYEQY; size: .; V: TRBV6-2/TRBV6-3
CDR3: SASPTPSGSYEQY; size: few; V: TRBV20-1
CDR3: ASSLQGLDTQY; size: .; V: TRBV28
CDR3: ARRQKTIGYGYT; size: few; V: TRBV4-1
CDR3: ASSLVGGGYT; size: .; V: TRBV6-5
CDR3: ASNKDRGKYEQY; size: few; V: TRBV21-1
CDR3: ASSLGTGSYEQY; size: few; V: TRBV7-8
CDR3: ASSYSNPFEETQY; size: .; V: TRBV6-5
CDR3: ASSIGVGNQPQH; size: once; V: TRBV19
CDR3: ASSSRLASFPEQF; size: few; V: TRBV12-3/TRBV12-4
CDR3: ASSQEYLPGQGSEQF; size: .; V: TRBV4-2
CDR3: ASSFQTGLSSYNEQF; size: .; V: TRBV28
CDR3: ASSFAGSSYEQY; size: once; V: TRBV5-8
CDR3: ASSPARVASYNEQF; size: many; V: TRBV7-8
CDR3: ASSQTSGRTDTQY; size: .; V: TRBV9
CDR3: ASSFSFRDNQPQH; size: few; V: TRBV27
CDR3: ASKPAGYGETQY; size: .; V: TRBV19
CDR3: ASSSGSGSYGYT; size: .; V: TRBV5-5
CDR3: SVFGGQEDHYGYT; size: many; V: TRBV29-1
CDR3: ASNHRGDQPQH; size: .; V: TRBV12-3/TRBV12-4
CDR3: SVGSLGANVLT; size: many; V: TRBV29-1
CDR3: ASSDLGFANTGELF; size: .; V: TRBV6-1
CDR3: ASSLTGQRNTEAF; size: .; V: TRBV5-1
CDR3: ASSLVAGDTDTQY; size: few; V: TRBV5-1